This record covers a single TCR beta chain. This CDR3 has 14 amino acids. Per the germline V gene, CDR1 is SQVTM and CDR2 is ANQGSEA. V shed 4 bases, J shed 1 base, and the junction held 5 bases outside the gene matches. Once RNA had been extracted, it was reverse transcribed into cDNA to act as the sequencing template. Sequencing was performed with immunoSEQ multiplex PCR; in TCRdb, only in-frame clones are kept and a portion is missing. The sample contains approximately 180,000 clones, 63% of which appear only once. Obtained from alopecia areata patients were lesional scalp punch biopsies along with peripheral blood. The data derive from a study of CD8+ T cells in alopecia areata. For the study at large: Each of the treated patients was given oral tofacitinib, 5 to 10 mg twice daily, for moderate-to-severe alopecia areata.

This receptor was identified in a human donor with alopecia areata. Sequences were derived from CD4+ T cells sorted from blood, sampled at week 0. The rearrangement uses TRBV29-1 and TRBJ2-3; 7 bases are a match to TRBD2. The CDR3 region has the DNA TGCAGCGTTGTTCCTAGCGGTGGCACAGATACGCAGTATTTT. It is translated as CSVVPSGGTDTQYF.